One sample yielded the 4 T cell receptor beta chains listed below, sequenced in a study of beta chain features in type 1 diabetes. Of the isolated RNA, all was reverse transcribed, and so the sequenced material was expressed TCRB transcripts. Only in-frame clones appear in the TCRdb table, and some are missing; sequencing was by immunoSEQ multiplex PCR. The sample includes under 450,000 clones, approximately 15% seen only once; the top ten take roughly 0.036%. Material: naive CD4+ T cells from blood. The receptors were gathered from a man aged 25 to 40 in good health.

V gene TRBV14 combines with J gene TRBJ2-7; 9 bases match TRBD1. Germline V gives CDR1 SGHDN, CDR2 FVKESK. Unmatched junction bases numbered 4, after V lost 1 base and J lost 3 bases. The CDR3 is 15 residues long. DNA of the CDR3: TGTGCCAGCAGCCAAGGACAGGGGGACTTCTACGAGCAGTACGTC. Residues: CASSQGQGDFYEQYV.

This clone was detected only a few times. The gene calls are TRBV7-2 and TRBJ1-3; D not certain. The CDR3 totals 15 residues. Per germline, CDR1 SGHTA and CDR2 FQGNSA. Trimming removed 3 bases at V and 0 bases at J, with 9 bases between. This CDR3 reads CASSFAWVSGNTIYF. The CDR3 nucleotides are TGTGCCAGCAGCTTCGCGTGGGTCTCTGGAAACACCATATATTTT.

The chain couples TRBV7-9 to TRBJ2-5; 11 bases are shared with TRBD2. Germline V gene data show CDR1 as SEHNR and CDR2 as FQNEAQ (reference sequence). V lost 6 bases, J lost 2 bases, and 8 bases stayed unmatched. CDR3 length equals 16 residues. The CDR3 region has the DNA TGTGCCAGCAGTCGACTAGCGGGGAGACTTCAAGAGACCCAGTACTTC. This encodes CASSRLAGRLQETQYF.

J is TRBJ2-7 and V is TRBV11-2; 7 nucleotides line up with TRBD2. CDR1 SGHAT and CDR2 FQNNGV come from the germline V gene. This CDR3 contains 11 residues. Germline trimming cut 5 bases from V and 5 bases from J; bases unmatched to any gene: 0. The CDR3 bases are TGTGCCAGCAGCCGGGGGGACGAGCAGTACTTC. As protein: CASSRGDEQYF.